Each of the 21 T cell receptor beta chains below was sequenced from the same sample in a study of patients and donors after allogeneic stem cell transplantation (dated by TCRdb to the early 2020s). Library prep was done by RT-PCR. Sequencing used a NextSeq 550. TCRdb trimmed public reads at Q25 via fastp, called clones via MiXCR and kept in-frame beta chains. When rows share a CDR3 protein, they turn into one entry using the most common DNA and genes. The sample table contains over 400,000 distinct CDR3 sequences; only one count was recorded for approximately 16% of them. Clones ranked in the top ten supply 7% to 7.5% of the sample. Sequenced: blood, either unsorted or a sorted T cell fraction (not recorded which). The receptors were gathered from a human donor who was either an allogeneic HSCT recipient or a stem cell or donor lymphocyte infusion donor (not recorded which). It is not recorded whose cells these are; they may come from a transplant donor.

The CDR3 sequence is CASSLGGGSDYEQYF. The CDR3 DNA follows: TGTGCCAGCAGCCTGGGGGGGGGATCAGACTACGAGCAGTACTTC. The rearrangement uses TRBV5-6 and TRBJ2-7; the match to TRBD2 covers 7 bases. The CDR3 length is 15 residues. The junction had 10 bases not matched to a gene; V was cut back by 4 bases and J by 3 bases. Germline loops: CDR1 SGHDT, CDR2 YYEEEE.

The chain has TRBV25-1 and TRBJ2-3; D gene uncertain. V was trimmed by 3 bases and J by 4 bases, leaving 8 bases between them. The germline V gene has CDR1 MGHDK and CDR2 SYGVNS. CDR3 length equals 13 residues. The CDR3 coding sequence is TGTGCCAGCAGTGAGTTAGGGTCAGATACGCAGTATTTT. Protein sequence: CASSELGSDTQYF.

This chain connects TRBV27 to TRBJ2-1, with 14 bases identical to TRBD2. With 2 bases clipped from V and 1 base from J, the junction kept 1 base outside the gene matches. The CDR3 is 17 amino acids. Looked up from germline, CDR1 is MNHEY and CDR2 is SMNVEV (reference sequence). Here the CDR3 DNA reads TGTGCCAGCAGTTTAGGGACTAGCGGGAGATCCTACAATGAGCAGTTCTTC. Protein product: CASSLGTSGRSYNEQFF.

This clonotype was picked up a small number of times. The chain links TRBV11-2 to TRBJ2-3; 9 bases fit TRBD1. From germline, CDR1 is SGHAT and CDR2 FQNNGV. This CDR3 spans 15 amino acids. V was pared by 7 bases and J by 4 bases, with 9 bases of the junction left unmatched. The DNA for the CDR3 is TGTGCCAGCAACCTGGGACAGGGAGGCTCAGATACGCAGTATTTT. Residues: CASNLGQGGSDTQYF.

The CDR3 DNA reads TGTGCCAGCAGCTTAGGGAGGATCTTGTTCTTC. This sequence encodes CASSLGRILFF. The chain employs TRBV7-2 and TRBJ2-1, with TRBD2 as a possible D gene (5 bases). The germline V gene has CDR1 SGHTA and CDR2 FQGNSA. This CDR3 spans 11 amino acids. Trimming cost V 1 base and J 15 bases, with 10 bases left between them.

J is TRBJ1-5 and V is TRBV4-1, with 9 positions matching TRBD1. Losses at the gene ends were 1 base for V and 4 bases for J; bases not matched to a gene: 2. Germline CDR1 is MGHRA and CDR2 is YSYEKL. CDR3 length: 15 residues. CDR3 amino acids: CASSQGDRENQPQHF. CDR3 sequence (DNA): TGCGCCAGCAGCCAAGGGGACAGGGAGAATCAGCCCCAGCATTTT.

The CDR3 is CSAGTDQNTEAFF. CDR3 sequence (DNA): TGCAGTGCGGGGACAGACCAAAACACTGAAGCTTTCTTT. The gene calls are TRBV20-1 and TRBJ1-1; TRBD1 aligns across 7 bases. V lost 6 bases to trimming and J lost 2 bases; unmatched junction nucleotides: 6. Germline values: CDR1 DFQATT, CDR2 SNEGSKA (reference sequence). The CDR3 extends over 13 amino acids.

J is TRBJ2-1 and V is TRBV27, with D unclear. V lost 0 bases and J 4 bases, leaving 10 bases between the germline ends. Germline assignment: CDR1 MNHEY and CDR2 SMNVEV (reference sequence). The length of the CDR3 is 15 residues. Here the CDR3 reads CASSLSVNRYNEQFF. Here the CDR3 DNA reads TGTGCCAGCAGTTTATCGGTGAATCGATACAATGAGCAGTTCTTC.

This clonotype was detected only a few times. This rearrangement joins TRBV27 to TRBJ2-7; 14 bases match TRBD2. V gave up 6 bases and J gave up 6 bases; unmatched junction bases: 4. This CDR3 is 14 amino acids long. Germline CDR1 MNHEY, CDR2 SMNVEV (reference sequence). The CDR3 region is CASRHGLAGGEQYF. In DNA, the CDR3 is TGTGCCAGCAGGCACGGACTAGCGGGAGGCGAGCAGTACTTC.

The V and J genes are TRBV6-2 or TRBV6-3 and TRBJ2-2; 7 bases map to TRBD1. The length of the CDR3 is 15 residues. The trim removed 7 bases at V and 3 bases at J, leaving 8 bases unmatched. Germline CDR1 MNHEY, CDR2 SVGEGT. CDR3 residues: CASNRGIFDTGELFF. CDR3 nucleotides: TGTGCCAGCAACAGGGGTATCTTTGACACCGGGGAGCTGTTTTTT.

This chain links TRBV5-5 with TRBJ2-1; D may be TRBD2 (6 bases). Germline lookup yields CDR1 SGHKS and CDR2 YYEKEE (reference sequence). There are 17 residues in the CDR3. Trimming removed 4 bases at V and 7 bases at J, with 24 bases between. The CDR3 loop reads CASSGRRSGVGFNEQFF. DNA of the CDR3: TGTGCCAGCAGCGGGAGGCGGTCCGGGGTCGGATTTAATGAGCAGTTCTTC.

The chain uses TRBV11-2 and TRBJ1-2, with D perhaps TRBD1 (6 bases). V was trimmed by 1 base and J by 2 bases, leaving 8 bases between them. This CDR3 is built from 14 residues. From germline, CDR1 is SGHAT and CDR2 FQNNGV. The CDR3 is CASSLATGNYGYTF. For the CDR3, the DNA is TGTGCCAGCAGCTTAGCCACAGGGAACTATGGCTACACCTTC.

This clonotype was counted only a few times. The chain couples TRBV20-1 to TRBJ2-5; 9 nucleotides align to TRBD2. V lost 0 bases, J lost 2 bases, and 10 bases stayed unmatched. Looked up from germline, CDR1 is DFQATT and CDR2 is SNEGSKA (reference sequence). This CDR3 region has 17 residues. The CDR3: CSARERPSGRSQETQYF. DNA of the CDR3: TGCAGTGCTAGAGAGCGCCCCAGCGGGAGGAGTCAAGAGACCCAGTACTTC.

This clonotype has just a few counts. J is TRBJ2-3 and V is TRBV3-1; 9 bases map to TRBD2. The CDR3 is made up of 17 amino acids. Germline CDR1 is LGHDT and CDR2 is YNNKEL (reference sequence). V lost 3 bases and J lost 4; bases outside the gene matches: 11. The CDR3 sequence is CASSHQKGRGGSDTQYF. CDR3 sequence (DNA): TGTGCCAGCAGCCATCAAAAGGGGCGGGGGGGCTCAGATACGCAGTATTTT.

In its sample, this clonotype was seen a few times. J is TRBJ1-2 and V is TRBV5-1; D gene unclear. This CDR3 comprises 13 residues. V was pared by 4 bases and J by 2 bases, with 9 bases between. The germline CDR1 and CDR2 sequences are SGHRS and YFSETQ. The CDR3 DNA reads TGCGCCAGCAGCATGGACGGCAACTATGGCTACACCTTC. Its translation is CASSMDGNYGYTF. Based on the CDR3 plus reference TRBV5-1 and TRBJ1-2, the full variable domain is KAGVTQTPRYLIKTRGQQVTLSCSPISGHRSVSWYQQTPGQGLQFLFEYFSETQRNKGNFPGRFSGRQFSNSRSEMNVSTLELGDSALYLCASSMDGNYGYTFGSGTRLTVV.

The V call is TRBV15, the J call TRBJ2-5, with a possible D match to TRBD2 (6 bases). The ends were cut back, 5 bases at V and 2 bases at J, with 15 bases in the middle. Germline CDR1 is LNHNV and CDR2 is YYDKDF (reference sequence). The CDR3 is 15 amino acids. The chain's CDR3 is CATSPRGGLQETQYF. CDR3 sequence (DNA): TGTGCCACCAGCCCCCGGGGAGGCCTTCAAGAGACCCAGTACTTC.

The rearrangement links TRBV27 to TRBJ1-5; D may be TRBD1 (6 bases). CDR3 length equals 14 residues. CDR1 is MNHEY and CDR2 is SMNVEV in the germline V gene (reference sequence). V lost 1 base and J 4 bases, leaving 8 bases between the germline ends. The CDR3 coding sequence is TGTGCCAGCAGTTTATGGGGGGCTAATCAGCCCCAGCATTTT. Translated: CASSLWGANQPQHF.

About this clonotype: A junction end diverges from the germline sequence, so it may reflect a read error. The chain carries TRBV7-9 and TRBJ1-2; D ambiguous. CDR3 length: 15 residues. Germline loops: CDR1 SEHNR, CDR2 FQNEAQ (reference sequence). DNA for the CDR3: TGTGTCAGCAGCTTGAGTCCCACGGGGAACTATGGCTACACCTTC. Translated: CVSSLSPTGNYGYTF.

The chain is built from TRBV6-2 or TRBV6-3 and TRBJ2-5, with D possibly called TRBD1 or TRBD2 (6 bases each). The CDR3 loop spans 16 amino acids. Germline V gene sequence: CDR1 MNHEY, CDR2 SVGEGT. Trimming took off 4 bases at V and 0 bases at J, with 15 bases between the two ends. The CDR3 DNA sequence: TGTGCCAGCAGTTCCAGTAGGGGGGTGTACCAAGAGACCCAGTACTTC. This codes for CASSSSRGVYQETQYF.

The table lists this clonotype with many counts. The V and J genes are TRBV25-1 and TRBJ2-1; 11 nucleotides align to TRBD2. This CDR3 spans 15 amino acids. The V and J ends lost 5 bases and 9 bases, in that order; junction bases with no gene match: 9. Per germline, CDR1 MGHDK and CDR2 SYGVNS. The CDR3 loop reads CASSPTSGRSGEQFF. CDR3 DNA: TGTGCCAGCAGTCCCACTAGCGGGAGATCGGGTGAGCAGTTCTTC.

The chain recombines TRBV4-1 with TRBJ2-7; D is unclear. The CDR3 consists of 15 residues. Between the trimmed V and J ends, which lost 1 base and 7 bases, there was a span of 17 bases. Germline CDR1 reads MGHRA; CDR2 reads YSYEKL. The CDR3 spells CASSQGILTPGEQYF. Written as DNA, the CDR3 is TGCGCCAGCAGCCAAGGCATCCTAACCCCAGGAGAGCAGTACTTC.